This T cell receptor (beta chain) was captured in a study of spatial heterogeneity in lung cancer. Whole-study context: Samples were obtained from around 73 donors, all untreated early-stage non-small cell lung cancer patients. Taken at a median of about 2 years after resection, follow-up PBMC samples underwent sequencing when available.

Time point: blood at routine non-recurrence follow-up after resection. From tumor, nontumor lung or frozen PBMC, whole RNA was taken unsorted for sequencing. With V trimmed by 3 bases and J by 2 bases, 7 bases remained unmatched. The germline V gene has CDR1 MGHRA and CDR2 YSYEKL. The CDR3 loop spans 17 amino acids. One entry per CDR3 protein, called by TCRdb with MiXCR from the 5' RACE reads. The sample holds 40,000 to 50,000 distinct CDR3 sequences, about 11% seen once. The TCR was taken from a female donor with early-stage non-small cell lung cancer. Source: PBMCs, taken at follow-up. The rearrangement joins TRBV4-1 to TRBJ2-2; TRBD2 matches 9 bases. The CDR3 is CASSHPSSGANTGELFF. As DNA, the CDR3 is TGCGCCAGCAGCCACCCTTCTAGCGGGGCTAACACCGGGGAGCTGTTTTTT.